The clone carrying this T cell receptor (beta chain) was detected a few times. Its antigen is not known. This sample was included in a study of OX40 agonist ivuxolimab in advanced cancers. Overall study: Clinicians treated patients with ivuxolimab, an agonistic anti-OX40 (CD134) antibody. Dose-escalation subjects each had hepatocellular carcinoma, melanoma, renal cell or head and neck cancer. Regarding the study as a whole: Individuals who were partial responders at 0.1-3.0 mg/kg had clonal expansion that ranked among the lowest.

The ends were cut back, 0 bases at V and 4 bases at J, with 6 bases in the middle. The length of the CDR3 is 14 residues. CDR1 is LGHNA, CDR2 YSLEER, per germline. Produced via immunoSEQ multiplex PCR; TCRdb's table is partial and in-frame only. Found here are 35,000 to 50,000 clones, about 90% of them singletons; the top ten hold under 15%. The chain couples TRBV4-3 to TRBJ1-4; D is ambiguous. The clonotype originates from an adult with an advanced solid tumor such as melanoma, head and neck, liver or kidney cancer. Sequenced material: CD4+ or CD8+ T cells sorted from blood, taken in a trial of the OX40 agonist ivuxolimab. The CDR3 is CASSQDQLNEKLFF. The DNA for the CDR3 is TGCGCCAGCAGCCAAGACCAACTTAATGAAAAACTGTTTTTT.